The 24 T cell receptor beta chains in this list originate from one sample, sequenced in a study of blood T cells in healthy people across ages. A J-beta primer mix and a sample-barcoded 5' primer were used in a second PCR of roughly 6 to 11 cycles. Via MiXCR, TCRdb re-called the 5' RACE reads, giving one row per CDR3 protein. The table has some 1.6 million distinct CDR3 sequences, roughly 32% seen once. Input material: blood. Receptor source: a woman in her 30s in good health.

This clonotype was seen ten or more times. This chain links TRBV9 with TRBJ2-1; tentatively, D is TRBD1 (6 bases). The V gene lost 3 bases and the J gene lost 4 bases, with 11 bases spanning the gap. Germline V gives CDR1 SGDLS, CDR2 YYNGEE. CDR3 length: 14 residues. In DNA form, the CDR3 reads TGTGCCAGCAGCGATGGGACAAGTTACAATGAGCAGTTCTTC. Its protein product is CASSDGTSYNEQFF. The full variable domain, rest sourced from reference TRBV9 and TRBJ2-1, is DSGVTQTPKHLITATGQRVTLRCSPRSGDLSVYWYQQSLDQGLQFLIQYYNGEERAKGNILERFSAQQFPDLHSELNLSSLELGDSALYFCASSDGTSYNEQFFGPGTRLTVL.

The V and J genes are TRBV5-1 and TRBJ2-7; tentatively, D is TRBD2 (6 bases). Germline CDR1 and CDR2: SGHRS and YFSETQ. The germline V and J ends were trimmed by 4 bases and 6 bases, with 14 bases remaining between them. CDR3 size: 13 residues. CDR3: CASSAGLEGEQYF. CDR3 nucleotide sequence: TGCGCCAGCAGCGCCGGACTGGAGGGCGAGCAGTACTTC.

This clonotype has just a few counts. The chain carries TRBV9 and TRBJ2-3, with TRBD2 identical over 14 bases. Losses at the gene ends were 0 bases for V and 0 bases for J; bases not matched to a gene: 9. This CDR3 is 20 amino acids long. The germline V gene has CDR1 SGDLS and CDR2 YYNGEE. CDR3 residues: CASSVAGLAGGLSSTDTQYF. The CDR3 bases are TGTGCCAGCAGCGTAGCTGGACTAGCGGGGGGCCTCTCTAGCACAGATACGCAGTATTTT.

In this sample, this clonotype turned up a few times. CDR3: CASRDSGRLAGELFF. The CDR3 DNA reads TGTGCCAGCAGAGATAGCGGGAGGTTGGCCGGGGAGCTGTTTTTT. V is TRBV12-3 or TRBV12-4 and J is TRBJ2-2; 10 bases map to TRBD2. The CDR3 is made up of 15 amino acids. The trim removed 6 bases at V and 6 bases at J, leaving 7 bases unmatched.

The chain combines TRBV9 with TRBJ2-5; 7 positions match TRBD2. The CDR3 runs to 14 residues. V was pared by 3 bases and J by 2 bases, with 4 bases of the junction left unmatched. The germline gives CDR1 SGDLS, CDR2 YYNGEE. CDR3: CASSAGLSQETQYF. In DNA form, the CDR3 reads TGTGCCAGCAGCGCGGGACTATCACAAGAGACCCAGTACTTC.

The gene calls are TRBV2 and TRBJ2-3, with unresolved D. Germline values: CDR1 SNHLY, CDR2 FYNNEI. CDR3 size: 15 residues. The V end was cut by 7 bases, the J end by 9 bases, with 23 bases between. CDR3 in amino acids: CASTYMGGSRETQYF. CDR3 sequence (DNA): TGTGCCAGCACTTACATGGGCGGTTCTAGGGAAACGCAGTATTTT. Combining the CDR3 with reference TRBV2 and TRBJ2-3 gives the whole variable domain EPEVTQTPSHQVTQMGQEVILRCVPISNHLYFYWYRQILGQKVEFLVSFYNNEISEKSEIFDDQFSVERPDGSNFTLKIRSTKLEDSAMYFCASTYMGGSRETQYFGPGTRLTVL.

In DNA form, the CDR3 reads TGCGCCAGCAGCAGGGTCCCAGAGGAGACCCAGTACTTC. Amino acids: CASSRVPEETQYF. V is TRBV5-1 and J is TRBJ2-7; D remains ambiguous. Near its end, the DNA agrees better with TRBJ2-5, so the J call may be wrong. The germline CDR1 and CDR2 sequences are SGHRS and YFSETQ. The CDR3 spans 13 residues.

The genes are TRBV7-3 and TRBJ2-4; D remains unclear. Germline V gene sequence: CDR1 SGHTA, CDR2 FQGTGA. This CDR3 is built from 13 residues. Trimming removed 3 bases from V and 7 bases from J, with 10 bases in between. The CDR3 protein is CASSLDPKNIQYF. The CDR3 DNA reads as TGTGCCAGCAGCTTGGATCCAAAGAACATTCAGTACTTC.

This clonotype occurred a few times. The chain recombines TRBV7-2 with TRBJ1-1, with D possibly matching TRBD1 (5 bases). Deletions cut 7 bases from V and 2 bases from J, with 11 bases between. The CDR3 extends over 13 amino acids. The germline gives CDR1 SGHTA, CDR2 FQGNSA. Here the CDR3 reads CASNQGFNTEAFF. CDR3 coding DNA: TGTGCCAGCAACCAGGGATTTAACACTGAAGCTTTCTTT.

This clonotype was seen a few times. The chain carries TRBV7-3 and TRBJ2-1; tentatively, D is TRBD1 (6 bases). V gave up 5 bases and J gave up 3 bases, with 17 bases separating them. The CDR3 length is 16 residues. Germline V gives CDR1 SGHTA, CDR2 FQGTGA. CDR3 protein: CASSLGPTGLYNEQFF. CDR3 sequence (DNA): TGTGCCAGCAGCCTGGGTCCGACAGGCCTCTACAATGAGCAGTTCTTC.

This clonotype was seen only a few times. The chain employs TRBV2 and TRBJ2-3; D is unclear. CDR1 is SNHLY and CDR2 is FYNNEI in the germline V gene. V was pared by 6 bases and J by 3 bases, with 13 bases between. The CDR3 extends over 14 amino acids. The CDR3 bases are TGTGCCAGCAGGCCAGCCGTGGGAACAGATACGCAGTATTTT. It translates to CASRPAVGTDTQYF.

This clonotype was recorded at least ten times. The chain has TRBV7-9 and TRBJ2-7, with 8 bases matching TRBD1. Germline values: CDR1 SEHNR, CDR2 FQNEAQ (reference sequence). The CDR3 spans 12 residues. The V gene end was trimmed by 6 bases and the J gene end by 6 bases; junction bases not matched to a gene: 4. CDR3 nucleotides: TGTGCCAGCAGGGACAGGGCCGCCGAGCAGTACTTC. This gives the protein CASRDRAAEQYF.

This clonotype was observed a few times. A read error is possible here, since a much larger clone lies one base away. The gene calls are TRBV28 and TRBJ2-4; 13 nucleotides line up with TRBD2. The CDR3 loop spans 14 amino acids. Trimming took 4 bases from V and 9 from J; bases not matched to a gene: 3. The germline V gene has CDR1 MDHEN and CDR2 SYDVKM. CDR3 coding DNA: TGTGCCAGCAGTTCGGGGACTAGCGGGGTCATTCAGTACTTC. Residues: CASSSGTSGVIQYF.

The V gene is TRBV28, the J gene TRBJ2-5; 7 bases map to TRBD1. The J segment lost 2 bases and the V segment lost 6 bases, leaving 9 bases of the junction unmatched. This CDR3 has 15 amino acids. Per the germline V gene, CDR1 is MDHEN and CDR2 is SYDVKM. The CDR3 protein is CASSLGGFLQETQYF. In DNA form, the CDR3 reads TGTGCCAGCAGCCTAGGGGGCTTCTTACAAGAGACCCAGTACTTC.

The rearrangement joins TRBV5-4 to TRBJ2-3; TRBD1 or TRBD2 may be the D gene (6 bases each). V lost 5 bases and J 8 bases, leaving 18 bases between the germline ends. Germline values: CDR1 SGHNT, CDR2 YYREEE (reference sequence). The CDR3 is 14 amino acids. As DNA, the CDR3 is TGTGCCAGCAGGACGGACTACTCACAGGGTACGCAGTATTTT. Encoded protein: CASRTDYSQGTQYF. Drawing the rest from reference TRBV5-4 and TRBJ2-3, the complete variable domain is ETGVTQSPTHLIKTRGQQVTLRCSSQSGHNTVSWYQQALGQGPQFIFQYYREEENGRGNFPPRFSGLQFPNYSSELNVNALELDDSALYLCASRTDYSQGTQYFGPGTRLTVL.

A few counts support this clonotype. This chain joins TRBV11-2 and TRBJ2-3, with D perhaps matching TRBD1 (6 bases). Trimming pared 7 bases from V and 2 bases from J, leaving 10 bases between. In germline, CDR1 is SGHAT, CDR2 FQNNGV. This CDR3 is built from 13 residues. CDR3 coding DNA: TGTGCCAGCAATTGGACAGTCACAGATACGCAGTATTTT. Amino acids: CASNWTVTDTQYF.

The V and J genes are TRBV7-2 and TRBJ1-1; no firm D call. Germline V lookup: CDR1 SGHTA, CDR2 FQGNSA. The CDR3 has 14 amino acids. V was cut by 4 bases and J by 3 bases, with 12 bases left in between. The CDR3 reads CASSSPAEDTEAFF. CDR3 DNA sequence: TGTGCCAGCAGCTCGCCTGCGGAGGACACTGAAGCTTTCTTT.

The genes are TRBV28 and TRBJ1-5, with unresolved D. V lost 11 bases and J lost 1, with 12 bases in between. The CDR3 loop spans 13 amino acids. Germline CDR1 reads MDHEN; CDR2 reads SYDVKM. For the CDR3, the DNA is TGTGCCGCGGGGAGCACCAGCAATCAGCCCCAGCATTTT. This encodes CAAGSTSNQPQHF.

The CDR3 is CASSLRYRGIQYF. The CDR3 coding sequence is TGTGCCAGCAGCCTTCGATACAGGGGCATTCAGTACTTC. The V gene is TRBV7-6, the J gene TRBJ2-4, with 7 bases identical to TRBD1. This CDR3 is built from 13 residues. The V and J ends lost 5 bases and 9 bases, in that order; junction bases with no gene match: 7. CDR1 and CDR2 (germline): SGHVS, FNYEAQ.

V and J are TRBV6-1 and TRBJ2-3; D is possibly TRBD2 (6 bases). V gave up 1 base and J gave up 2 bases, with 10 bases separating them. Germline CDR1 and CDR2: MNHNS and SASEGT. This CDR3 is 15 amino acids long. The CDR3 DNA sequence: TGTGCCAGCAGTGAAGGCGGGGACCCCACAGATACGCAGTATTTT. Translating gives CASSEGGDPTDTQYF.

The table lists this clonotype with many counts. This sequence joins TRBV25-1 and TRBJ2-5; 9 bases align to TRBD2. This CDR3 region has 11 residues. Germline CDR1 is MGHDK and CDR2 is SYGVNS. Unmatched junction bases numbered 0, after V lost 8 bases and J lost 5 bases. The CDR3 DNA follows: TGTGCCAGCGCGGGAGGGGAGACCCAGTACTTC. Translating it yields CASAGGETQYF.

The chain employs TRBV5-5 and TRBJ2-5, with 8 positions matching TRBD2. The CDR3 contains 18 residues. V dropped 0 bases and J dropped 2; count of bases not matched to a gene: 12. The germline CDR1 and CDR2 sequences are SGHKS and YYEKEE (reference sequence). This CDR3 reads CASSLANRGTSYQETQYF. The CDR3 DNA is TGTGCCAGCAGCTTGGCCAATAGGGGGACTAGTTATCAAGAGACCCAGTACTTC.

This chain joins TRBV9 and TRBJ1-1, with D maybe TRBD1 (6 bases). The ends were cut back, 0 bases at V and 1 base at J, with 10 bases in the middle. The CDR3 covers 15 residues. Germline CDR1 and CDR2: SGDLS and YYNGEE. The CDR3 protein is CASSVAGRGNTEAFF. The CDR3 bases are TGTGCCAGCAGCGTAGCCGGCAGGGGGAACACTGAAGCTTTCTTT.

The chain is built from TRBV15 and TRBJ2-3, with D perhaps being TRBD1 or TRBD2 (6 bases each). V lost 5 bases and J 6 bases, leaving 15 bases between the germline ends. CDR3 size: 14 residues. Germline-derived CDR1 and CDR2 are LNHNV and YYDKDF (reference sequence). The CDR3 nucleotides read TGTGCCACCAGCCGAGGGACTCAGGGGGATACGCAGTATTTT. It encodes CATSRGTQGDTQYF.